This entry describes one TCR beta chain. What it recognizes is unknown. This sample was taken from a study of T cell responses to AZD1222 COVID-19 vaccine. J gave up 5 bases and V 5 bases, and 6 bases lay outside the gene matches. This CDR3 has 14 amino acids. CDR1 is MDHEN, CDR2 SYDVKM, per germline. General observations from the study: Clonal diversity was possibly underestimated, and the donors were mostly white British, with more females.

Assay: immunoSEQ multiplex PCR; the TCRdb copy retains only in-frame clones and omits some. The table has over 150,000 clones, approximately 90% seen once. The sequencing here drew on peripheral blood, taken on day 0 of AZD1222 vaccination. The chain is built from TRBV28 and TRBJ2-3; 8 bases match TRBD2. The origin of this receptor is an adult in good health. For the CDR3, the DNA is TGTGCCAGCAGTCTAGCGGGTAACATAGATACGCAGTATTTT. It encodes CASSLAGNIDTQYF.